The T cell receptor (beta chain) described here comes from a study of shared clonotypes between healthy human individuals. General observations from the study: Represented diversity, genetic and exposure-history alike, was limited by few donors. Clonotype sharing among donors, it was expected, would be affected by sequencing depth.

Produced via immunoSEQ multiplex PCR; TCRdb's table is partial and in-frame only. The sample records 450,000 to 550,000 clones, 75% to 85% being singletons. The CDR3 contains 15 residues. The V gene's germline CDR1 is MGHDK and CDR2 SYGVNS. The ends were cut back, 1 base at V and 11 bases at J, with 20 bases in the middle. The sample holds a few counts of this clone. What it binds is unknown. The gene calls are TRBV25-1 and TRBJ2-5; possibly TRBD1 or TRBD2 for D (5 bases each). Sequenced sample: PBMCs. The clonotype was recovered from a woman aged 40-49 years in good health. Some clones in this sample may be carry-over from other donors' samples. CDR3 sequence (DNA): TGTGCCAGCAGTGAATCAGGGACCTACCCGAGAGGGCAGTACTTC. It specifies CASSESGTYPRGQYF.